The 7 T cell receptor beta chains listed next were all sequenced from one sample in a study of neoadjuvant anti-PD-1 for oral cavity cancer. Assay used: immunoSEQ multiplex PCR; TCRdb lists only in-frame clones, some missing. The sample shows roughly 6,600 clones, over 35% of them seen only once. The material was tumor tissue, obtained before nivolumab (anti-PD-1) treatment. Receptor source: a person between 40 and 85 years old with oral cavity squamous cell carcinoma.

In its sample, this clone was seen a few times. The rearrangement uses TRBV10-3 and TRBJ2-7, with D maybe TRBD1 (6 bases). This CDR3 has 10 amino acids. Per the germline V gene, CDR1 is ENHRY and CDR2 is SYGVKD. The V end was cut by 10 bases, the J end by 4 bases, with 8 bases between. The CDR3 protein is CATGEYEQYF. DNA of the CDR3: TGTGCCACAGGGGAGTACGAGCAGTACTTC.

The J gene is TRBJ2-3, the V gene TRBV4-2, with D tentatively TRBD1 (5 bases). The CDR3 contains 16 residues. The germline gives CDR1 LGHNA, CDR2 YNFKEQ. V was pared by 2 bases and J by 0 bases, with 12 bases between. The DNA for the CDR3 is TGTGCCAGCAGCCAAAGAACAGGCCTTAGCACAGATACGCAGTATTTT. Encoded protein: CASSQRTGLSTDTQYF.

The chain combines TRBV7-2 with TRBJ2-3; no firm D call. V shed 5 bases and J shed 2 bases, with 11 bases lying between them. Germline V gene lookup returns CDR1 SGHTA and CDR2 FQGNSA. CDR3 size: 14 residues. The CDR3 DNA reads TGTGCCAGCAGCCCGCCGGTGCACACAGATACGCAGTATTTT. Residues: CASSPPVHTDTQYF.

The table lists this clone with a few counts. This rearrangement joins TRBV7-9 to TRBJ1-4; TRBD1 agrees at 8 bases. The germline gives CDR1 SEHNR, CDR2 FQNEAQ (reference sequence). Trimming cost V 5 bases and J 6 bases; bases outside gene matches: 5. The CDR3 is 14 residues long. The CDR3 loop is CASSVGQGYEKLFF. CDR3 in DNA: TGTGCCAGCAGCGTTGGACAGGGTTATGAAAAACTGTTTTTT.

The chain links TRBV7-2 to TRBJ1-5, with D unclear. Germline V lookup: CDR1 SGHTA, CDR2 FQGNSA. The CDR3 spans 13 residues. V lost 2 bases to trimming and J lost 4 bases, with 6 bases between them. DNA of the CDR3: TGTGCCAGCAGCTTACGGGTTAATCAGCCCCAGCATTTT. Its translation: CASSLRVNQPQHF.

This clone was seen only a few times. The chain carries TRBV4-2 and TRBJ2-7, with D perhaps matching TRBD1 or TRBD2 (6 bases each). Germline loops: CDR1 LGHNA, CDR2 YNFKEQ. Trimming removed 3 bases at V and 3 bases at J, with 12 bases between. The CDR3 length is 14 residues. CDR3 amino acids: CASSHIRGGYEQYF. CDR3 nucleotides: TGTGCCAGCAGCCATATCAGGGGAGGCTACGAGCAGTACTTC.

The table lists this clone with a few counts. The CDR3 nucleotides read TGTGCCAGCAGGGACAGGGTGGGGAATGAGCAGTTCTTC. The encoded protein is CASRDRVGNEQFF. This chain uses TRBV7-9 with TRBJ2-1; TRBD1 matches at 8 bases. The V segment lost 6 bases and the J segment 7 bases; nucleotides outside the gene matches: 5. In germline, CDR1 is SEHNR, CDR2 FQNEAQ (reference sequence). The CDR3 covers 13 residues.